This entry features one T cell receptor (beta chain) sequence. Its antigen is undetermined. This sample was taken from a study of T cells in Graves' hyperthyroidism and ophthalmopathy. Germline V gene lookup returns CDR1 LNHNV and CDR2 YYDKDF (reference sequence). With 0 bases removed from V and 7 bases from J, the gap between germline ends came to 12 bases. The CDR3 consists of 15 residues. General study points: In validation, the model predicted ophthalmopathy. These predictions came a median roughly six months before onset. Blood also contained most expanded thyroid clonotypes above 0.001.

The CDR3 regions of TCR beta were amplified from RNA transcripts. An initial round of RT-PCR targeting the TCR CDR3 relied on the HTBI primer set. TCRdb recomputed calls from the multiplex PCR reads with MiXCR, one row per CDR3 protein. This sample has a few hundred thousand distinct CDR3 sequences, with about 45% found just once. Every diagnosis used clinical symptoms, serum thyroxine and TRAb, thyroid ultrasound and orbital computed tomography. The clonotype originates from an adult woman with Graves' disease, either hyperthyroidism or ophthalmopathy (not recorded which). V usage is TRBV15 and J usage is TRBJ1-4, with D maybe TRBD1 (5 bases). Sequencing was carried out using peripheral blood or thyroid tissue (not recorded which). The CDR3 DNA reads TGTGCCACCAGCAGAGATCGGGACGTCACTGAAAAACTGTTTTTT. Translation: CATSRDRDVTEKLFF.